The 9 T cell receptor beta chains given below trace back to one sample, sequenced in a study of CD8 T cells in ankylosing spondylitis (dated by TCRdb to between 2016 and 2019). The method behind the library was 5' RACE. Sequencing relied on an Illumina HiSeq 2500. Through fastp at Q25 and MiXCR, TCRdb rebuilt clones from the public reads, retaining in-frame beta chains. Each CDR3 protein gets just one entry, which takes the most common genes and DNA from the rows behind it. Counted in this sample were hundreds of thousands of distinct CDR3 sequences; around 20% of them appeared once. 7.8% of the sample is in the top ten clones. Sequencing was done on a sample of blood, either unsorted or a sorted T cell fraction (not recorded which). The source is a male donor with ankylosing spondylitis or in good health (not recorded which).

This clonotype was picked up a small number of times. The rearrangement uses TRBV6-5 and TRBJ2-2, with a tentative D call TRBD2 (7 bases). The length of the CDR3 is 14 residues. V lost 9 bases, J lost 2 bases, and 13 bases lay in between. From germline, CDR1 is MNHEY and CDR2 SVGAGI. DNA for the CDR3: TGTGCCAGGGGGGGGGCGGCCAACACCGGGGAGCTGTTTTTT. This sequence encodes CARGGAANTGELFF.

This clonotype was seen a few times. The chain combines TRBV5-1 with TRBJ2-2; a weak D match, TRBD1 (7 bases). Trimming cost V 6 bases and J 5 bases, with 14 bases left between them. CDR1 and CDR2 (germline): SGHRS, YFSETQ. The CDR3 spans 14 residues. CDR3 protein: CASTPGGGTGELFF. CDR3 in DNA: TGCGCCAGCACCCCAGGGGGAGGAACCGGGGAGCTGTTTTTT.

V and J are TRBV9 and TRBJ1-4; D uncertain. CDR1 and CDR2 from the germline V gene are SGDLS and YYNGEE. The CDR3 extends over 14 amino acids. With 3 bases removed from V and 8 bases from J, the gap between germline ends came to 14 bases. CDR3 in amino acids: CASSGSVGAEKLFF. CDR3 coding DNA: TGTGCCAGCAGCGGTTCTGTGGGCGCGGAAAAACTGTTTTTT.

The CDR3 DNA sequence: TGTGCCAGCAGCTTAGGTGGGTGGAGCCCGGGACAGGCTGCCTACGAGCAGTACGTC. Its protein is CASSLGGWSPGQAAYEQYV. This chain uses TRBV11-1 with TRBJ2-7; TRBD1 agrees at 8 bases. The junction had 16 bases not matched to a gene; V was cut back by 1 base and J by 2 bases. The CDR3 is 19 residues long. Germline V gene sequence: CDR1 SGHAT, CDR2 FQDESV (reference sequence).

The chain combines TRBV12-3 or TRBV12-4 with TRBJ2-6; D unclear. This CDR3 is 15 amino acids long. Trimming stripped 3 bases from V and 4 bases from J, with 10 bases between. The CDR3 is CASSFWTNGANVLTF. For the CDR3, the DNA is TGTGCCAGCAGTTTCTGGACGAACGGGGCCAACGTCCTGACTTTC.

This clonotype was detected only a few times. This CDR3 is CASSQRGKGPYNEQFF. In DNA form, the CDR3 reads TGTGCCAGCAGCCAGCGGGGGAAGGGGCCCTACAATGAGCAGTTCTTC. The chain is built from TRBV3-1 and TRBJ2-1; 7 bases align to TRBD2. The trim removed 3 bases at V and 2 bases at J, leaving 7 bases unmatched. The CDR3 extends over 16 amino acids. The germline V gene encodes CDR1 LGHDT and CDR2 YNNKEL (reference sequence).

In this sample, this clonotype turned up a few times. The chain recombines TRBV28 with TRBJ2-1, with 12 nucleotides matching TRBD2. CDR1 is MDHEN, CDR2 SYDVKM, per germline. The CDR3 length is 17 residues. The trim removed 2 bases at V and 4 bases at J, leaving 6 bases unmatched. The chain's CDR3 is CASSLTPLAGGYNEQFF. The CDR3, as DNA: TGTGCCAGCAGTTTAACCCCTCTAGCGGGGGGGTACAATGAGCAGTTCTTC.

The rearrangement uses TRBV9 and TRBJ2-2; the match to TRBD1 covers 7 bases. This CDR3 spans 14 amino acids. V was pared by 2 bases and J by 5 bases, with 3 bases of the junction left unmatched. Looked up from germline, CDR1 is SGDLS and CDR2 is YYNGEE. The CDR3, as DNA: TGTGCCAGCAGCGTGGGGACAGAGACCGGGGAGCTGTTTTTT. Its protein is CASSVGTETGELFF.

The chain has TRBV20-1 and TRBJ2-1, with a possible D match to TRBD2 (6 bases). The V gene's germline CDR1 is DFQATT and CDR2 SNEGSKA (reference sequence). Between the trimmed V and J ends, which lost 6 bases and 0 bases, there was a span of 12 bases. This CDR3 region has 14 residues. CDR3 sequence (DNA): TGCAGTGCCGTTAGCGGAAGCTCCTACAATGAGCAGTTCTTC. Translation: CSAVSGSSYNEQFF.